Listed here is a single T cell receptor (beta chain). Primers included in the PCR were 60 Vbeta and 13 Jbeta primers. The table came from immunoSEQ multiplex PCR; TCRdb's copy has only in-frame clones and leaves some out. This table has around 110,000 clones, approximately 81% appearing once. This CDR3 contains 15 residues. Germline V CDR1 and CDR2: LNHDA, SQIVND (reference sequence). V was clipped by 1 base and J by 13 bases; unmatched bases: 11. This specimen belongs to a study of cytomegalovirus exposure and HLA in healthy donors. Study information: HLA-typed donors were the source of approximately 85 million unique TCRs, which an early data release held. Roughly four fifths of roughly 400 genotyped donors fell in the Caucasian-associated ancestry cluster.

The sequenced material came from PBMCs. The chain joins TRBV19 to TRBJ2-4; 9 bases are a match to TRBD2. The clonotype was recovered from a woman aged 25 to 39 in good health and CMV-seronegative. CDR3 region: CASSIGAGGHEIQYF. CDR3 DNA sequence: TGTGCCAGTAGTATAGGAGCGGGAGGCCACGAGATCCAGTACTTC.